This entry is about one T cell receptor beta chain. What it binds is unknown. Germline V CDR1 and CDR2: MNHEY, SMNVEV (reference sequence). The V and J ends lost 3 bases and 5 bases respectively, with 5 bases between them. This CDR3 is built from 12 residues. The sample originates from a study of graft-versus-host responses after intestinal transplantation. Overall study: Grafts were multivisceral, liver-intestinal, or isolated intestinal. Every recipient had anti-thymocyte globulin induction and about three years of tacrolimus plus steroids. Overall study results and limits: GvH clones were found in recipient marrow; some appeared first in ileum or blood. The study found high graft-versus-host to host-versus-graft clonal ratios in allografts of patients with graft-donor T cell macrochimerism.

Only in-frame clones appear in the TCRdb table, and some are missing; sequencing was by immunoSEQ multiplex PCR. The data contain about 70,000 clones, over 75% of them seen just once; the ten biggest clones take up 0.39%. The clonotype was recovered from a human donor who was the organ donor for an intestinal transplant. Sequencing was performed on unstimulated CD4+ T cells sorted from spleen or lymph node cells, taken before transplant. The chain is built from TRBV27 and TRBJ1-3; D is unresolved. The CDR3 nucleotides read TGTGCCAGCAGTTTTACACGAAACACCATATATTTT. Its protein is CASSFTRNTIYF.